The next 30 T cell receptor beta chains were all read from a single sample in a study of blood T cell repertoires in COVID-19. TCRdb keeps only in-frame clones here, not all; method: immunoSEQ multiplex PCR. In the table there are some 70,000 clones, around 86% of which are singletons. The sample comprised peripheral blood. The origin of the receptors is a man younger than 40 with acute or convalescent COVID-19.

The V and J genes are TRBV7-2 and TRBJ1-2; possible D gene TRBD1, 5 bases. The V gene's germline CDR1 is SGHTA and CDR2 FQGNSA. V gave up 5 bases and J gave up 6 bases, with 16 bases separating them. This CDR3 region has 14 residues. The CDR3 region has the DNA TGTGCCAGCAGCCCTAGATACCCAGGGAATGGCTACACCTTC. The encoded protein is CASSPRYPGNGYTF.

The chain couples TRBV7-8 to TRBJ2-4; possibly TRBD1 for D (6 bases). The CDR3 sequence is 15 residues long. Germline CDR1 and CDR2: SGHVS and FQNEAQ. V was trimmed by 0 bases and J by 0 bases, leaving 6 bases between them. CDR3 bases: TGTGCCAGCAGCTTAGCAGGGGGAGCCAAAAACATTCAGTACTTC. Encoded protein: CASSLAGGAKNIQYF.

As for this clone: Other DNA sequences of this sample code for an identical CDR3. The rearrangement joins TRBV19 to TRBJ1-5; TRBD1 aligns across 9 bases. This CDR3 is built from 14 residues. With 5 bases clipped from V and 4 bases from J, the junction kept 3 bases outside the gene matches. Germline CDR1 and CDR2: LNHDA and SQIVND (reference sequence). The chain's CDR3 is CASSRDRANQPQHF. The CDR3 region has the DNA TGTGCCAGTAGTCGGGACAGGGCAAATCAGCCCCAGCATTTT.

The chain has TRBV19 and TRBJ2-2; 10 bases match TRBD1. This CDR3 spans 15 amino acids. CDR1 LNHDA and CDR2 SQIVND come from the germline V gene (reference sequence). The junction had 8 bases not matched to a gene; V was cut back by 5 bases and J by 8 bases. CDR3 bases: TGTGCCAGTAGTGCAGCGGGACAGGGGACGGGGGAGCTGTTTTTT. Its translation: CASSAAGQGTGELFF. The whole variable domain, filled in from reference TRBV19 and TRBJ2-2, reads DGGITQSPKYLFRKEGQNVTLSCEQNLNHDAMYWYRQDPGQGLRLIYYSQIVNDFQKGDIAEGYSVSREKKESFPLTVTSAQKNPTAFYLCASSAAGQGTGELFFGEGSRLTVL.

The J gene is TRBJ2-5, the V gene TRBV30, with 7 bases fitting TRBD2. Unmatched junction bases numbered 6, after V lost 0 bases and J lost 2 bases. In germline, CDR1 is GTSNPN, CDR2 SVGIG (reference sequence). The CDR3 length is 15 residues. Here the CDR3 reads CAWSVNGGVQETQYF. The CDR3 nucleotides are TGTGCCTGGAGTGTAAATGGGGGGGTTCAAGAGACCCAGTACTTC.

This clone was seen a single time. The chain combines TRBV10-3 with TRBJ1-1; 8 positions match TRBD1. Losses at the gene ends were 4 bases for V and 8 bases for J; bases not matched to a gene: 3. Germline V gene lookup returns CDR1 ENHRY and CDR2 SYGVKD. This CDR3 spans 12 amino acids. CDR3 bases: TGTGCCATCAGTGCGGGGACAGGCGAAGCTTTCTTT. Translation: CAISAGTGEAFF.

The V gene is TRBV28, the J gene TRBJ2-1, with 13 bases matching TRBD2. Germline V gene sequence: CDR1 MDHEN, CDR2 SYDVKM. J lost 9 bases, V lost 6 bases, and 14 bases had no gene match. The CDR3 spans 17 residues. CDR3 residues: CASRPHLGLAGVREQFF. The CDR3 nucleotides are TGTGCCAGCAGGCCACATCTCGGACTAGCGGGAGTACGTGAGCAGTTCTTC.

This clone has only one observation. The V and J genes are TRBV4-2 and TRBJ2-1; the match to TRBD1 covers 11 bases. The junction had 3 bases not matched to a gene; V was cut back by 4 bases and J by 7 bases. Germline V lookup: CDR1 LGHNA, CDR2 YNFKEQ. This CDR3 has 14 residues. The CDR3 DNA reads TGTGCCAGCAGCCGGGACAGGGGGGCGAATGAGCAGTTCTTC. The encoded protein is CASSRDRGANEQFF.

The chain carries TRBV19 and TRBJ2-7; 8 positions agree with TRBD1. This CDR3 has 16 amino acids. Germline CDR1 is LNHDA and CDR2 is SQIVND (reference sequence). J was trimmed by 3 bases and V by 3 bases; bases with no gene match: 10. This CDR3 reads CASSIILGQGIYEQYF. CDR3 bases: TGTGCCAGTAGTATCATACTAGGACAGGGTATCTACGAGCAGTACTTC.

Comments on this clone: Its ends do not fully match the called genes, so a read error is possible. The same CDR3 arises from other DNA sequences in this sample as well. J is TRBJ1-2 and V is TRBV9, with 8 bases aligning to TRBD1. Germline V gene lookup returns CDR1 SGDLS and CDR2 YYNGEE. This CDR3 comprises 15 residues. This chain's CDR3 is CASSVEYGQGDGYTF. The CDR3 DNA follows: TGTGCCAGTAGCGTAGAGTACGGACAGGGCGATGGCTACACCTTC.

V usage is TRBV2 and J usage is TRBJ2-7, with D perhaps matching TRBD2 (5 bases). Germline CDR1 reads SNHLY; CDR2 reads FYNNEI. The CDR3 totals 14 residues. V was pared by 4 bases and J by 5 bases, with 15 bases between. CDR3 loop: CASSVRRGIDEQYF. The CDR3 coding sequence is TGTGCCAGCAGTGTGCGGAGAGGGATCGACGAGCAGTACTTC.

In nucleotides, the CDR3 is TGTGCCTGGACCTCCTTTGCCGGACTAGCCGGAGATACGCAGTATTTT. Its translation is CAWTSFAGLAGDTQYF. The chain combines TRBV30 with TRBJ2-3, with 8 bases matching TRBD2. Losses at the gene ends were 4 bases for V and 5 bases for J; bases not matched to a gene: 14. The CDR3 contains 16 residues. The V gene's germline CDR1 is GTSNPN and CDR2 SVGIG (reference sequence).

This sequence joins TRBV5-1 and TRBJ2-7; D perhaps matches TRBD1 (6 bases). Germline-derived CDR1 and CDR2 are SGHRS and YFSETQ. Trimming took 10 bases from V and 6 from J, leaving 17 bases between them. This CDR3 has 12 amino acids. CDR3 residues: CADRDMKGEQYF. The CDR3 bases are TGCGCCGATCGGGACATGAAGGGCGAGCAGTACTTC.

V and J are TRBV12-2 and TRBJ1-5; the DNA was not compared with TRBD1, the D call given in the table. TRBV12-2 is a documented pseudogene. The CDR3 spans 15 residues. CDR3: CASRPRRQLNQPQHF. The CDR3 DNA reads TGTGCAAGTCGCCCCCGCAGACAGCTTAATCAGCCCCAGCATTTT.

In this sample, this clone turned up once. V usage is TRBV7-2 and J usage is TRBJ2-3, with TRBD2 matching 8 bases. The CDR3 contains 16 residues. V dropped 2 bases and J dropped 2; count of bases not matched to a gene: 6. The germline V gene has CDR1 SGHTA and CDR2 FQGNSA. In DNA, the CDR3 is TGTGCCAGCAGCTTACAGGTAGCGGGGTCCACAGATACGCAGTATTTT. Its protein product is CASSLQVAGSTDTQYF.

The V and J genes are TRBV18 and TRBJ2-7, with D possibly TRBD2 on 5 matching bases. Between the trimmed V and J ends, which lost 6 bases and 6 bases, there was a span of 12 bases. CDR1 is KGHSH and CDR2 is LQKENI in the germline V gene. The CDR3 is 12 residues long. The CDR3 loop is CASSPSEGEQYF. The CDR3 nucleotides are TGTGCCAGCTCCCCGTCTGAGGGCGAGCAGTACTTC.

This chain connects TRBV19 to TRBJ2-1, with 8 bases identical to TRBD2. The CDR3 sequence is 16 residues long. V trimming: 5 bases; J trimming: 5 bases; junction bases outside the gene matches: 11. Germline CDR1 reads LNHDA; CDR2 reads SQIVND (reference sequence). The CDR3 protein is CASSSGTRLTNNEQFF. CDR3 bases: TGTGCCAGTAGTTCGGGGACTAGGCTCACCAACAATGAGCAGTTCTTC.

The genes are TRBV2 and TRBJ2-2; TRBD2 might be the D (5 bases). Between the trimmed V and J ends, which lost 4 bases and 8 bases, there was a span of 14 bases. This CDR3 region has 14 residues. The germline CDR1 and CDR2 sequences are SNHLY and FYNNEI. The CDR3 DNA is TGTGCCAGCAGTGGCACGGTTGGGAGAGGGGAGCTGTTTTTT. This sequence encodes CASSGTVGRGELFF.

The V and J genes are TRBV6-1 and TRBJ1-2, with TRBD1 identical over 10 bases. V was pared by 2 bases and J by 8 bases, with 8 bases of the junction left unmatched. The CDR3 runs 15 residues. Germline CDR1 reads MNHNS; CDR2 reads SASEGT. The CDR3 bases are TGTGCCAGCAGTGAAATGTCCGGGACAGGGGAAGGCTACACCTTC. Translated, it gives CASSEMSGTGEGYTF.

The chain's CDR3 is CASSPVQAEAFF. In nucleotides, the CDR3 is TGTGCCAGCAGTCCCGTACAGGCTGAAGCTTTCTTT. The rearrangement links TRBV12-3 or TRBV12-4 to TRBJ1-1; the D gene is possibly TRBD1 (5 bases). The CDR3 sequence is 12 residues long. V shed 5 bases and J shed 6 bases, with 10 bases lying between them.

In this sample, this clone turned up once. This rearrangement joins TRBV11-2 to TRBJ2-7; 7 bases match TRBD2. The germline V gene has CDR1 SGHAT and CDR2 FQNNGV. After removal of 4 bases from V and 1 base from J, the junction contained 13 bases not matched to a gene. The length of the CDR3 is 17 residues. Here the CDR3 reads CASSSPLWASGSYEQYF. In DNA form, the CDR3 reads TGTGCCAGCAGCTCGCCCCTGTGGGCTAGCGGTTCCTACGAGCAGTACTTC.

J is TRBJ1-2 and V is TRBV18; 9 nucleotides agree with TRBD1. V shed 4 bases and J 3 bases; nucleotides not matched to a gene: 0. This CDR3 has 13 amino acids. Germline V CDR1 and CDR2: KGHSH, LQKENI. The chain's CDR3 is CASSRDRDYGYTF. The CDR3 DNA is TGTGCCAGCTCACGGGACAGGGACTATGGCTACACCTTC.

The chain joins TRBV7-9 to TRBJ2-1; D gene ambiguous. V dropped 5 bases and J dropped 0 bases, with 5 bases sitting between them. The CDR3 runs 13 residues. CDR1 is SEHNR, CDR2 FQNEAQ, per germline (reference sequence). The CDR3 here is CASSESSYNEQFF. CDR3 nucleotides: TGTGCCAGCAGCGAGAGCTCCTACAATGAGCAGTTCTTC.

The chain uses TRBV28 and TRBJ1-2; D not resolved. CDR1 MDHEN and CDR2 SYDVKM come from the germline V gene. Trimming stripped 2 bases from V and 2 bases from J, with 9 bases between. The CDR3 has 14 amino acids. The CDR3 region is CASSLGQLNYGYTF. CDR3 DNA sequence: TGTGCCAGCAGTTTAGGGCAGCTCAACTATGGCTACACCTTC.

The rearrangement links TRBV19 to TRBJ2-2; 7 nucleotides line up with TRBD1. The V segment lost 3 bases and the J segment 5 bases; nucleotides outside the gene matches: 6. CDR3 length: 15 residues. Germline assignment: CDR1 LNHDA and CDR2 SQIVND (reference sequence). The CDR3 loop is CASSMGDRATGELFF. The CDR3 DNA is TGTGCCAGTAGTATGGGAGACAGGGCTACCGGGGAGCTGTTTTTT.

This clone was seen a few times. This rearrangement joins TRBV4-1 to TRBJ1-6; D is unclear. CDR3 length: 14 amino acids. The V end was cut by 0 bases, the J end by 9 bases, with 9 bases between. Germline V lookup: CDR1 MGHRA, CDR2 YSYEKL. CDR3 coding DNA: TGCGCCAGCAGCCAAGACGCAAACGGTTCACCCCTCCACTTT. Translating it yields CASSQDANGSPLHF.

The CDR3 protein is CAWSWAKPGNTIYF. CDR3 nucleotides: TGTGCCTGGAGTTGGGCAAAACCAGGAAACACCATATATTTT. The V call is TRBV30, the J call TRBJ1-3, with D uncertain. The CDR3 runs 14 residues. Germline CDR1 GTSNPN, CDR2 SVGIG (reference sequence). Trimming removed 2 bases from V and 4 bases from J, with 12 bases in between.

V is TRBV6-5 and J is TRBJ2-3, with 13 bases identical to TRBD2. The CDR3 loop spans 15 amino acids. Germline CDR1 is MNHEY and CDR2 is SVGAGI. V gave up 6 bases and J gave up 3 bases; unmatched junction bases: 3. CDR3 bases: TGTGCCAGCAGACTAGCGGGAGGGCCGACAGATACGCAGTATTTT. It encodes CASRLAGGPTDTQYF.

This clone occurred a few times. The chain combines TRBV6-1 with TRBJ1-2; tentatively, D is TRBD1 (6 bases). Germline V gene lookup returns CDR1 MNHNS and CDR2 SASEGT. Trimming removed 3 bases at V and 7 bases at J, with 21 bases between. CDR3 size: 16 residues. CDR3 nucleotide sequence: TGTGCCAGCAGTGAGCCTCCCAGGGGTCGTTCGGCTGGCTACACCTTC. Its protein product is CASSEPPRGRSAGYTF.

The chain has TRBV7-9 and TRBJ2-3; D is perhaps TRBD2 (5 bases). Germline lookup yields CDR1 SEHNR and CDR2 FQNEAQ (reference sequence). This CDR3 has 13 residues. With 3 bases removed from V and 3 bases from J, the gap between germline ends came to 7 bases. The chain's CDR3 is CASSLRETDTQYF. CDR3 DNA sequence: TGTGCCAGCAGCTTGAGGGAGACAGATACGCAGTATTTT.